The T cell receptor (beta chain) under discussion was sequenced for a study of control samples from healthy donors and cancer patients. Libraries were prepared by immunoSEQ multiplex PCR; TCRdb keeps only in-frame clonotypes and omits some of them. The data hold some 64,000 clones, with 70% to 90% observed a single time. With 4 bases removed from V and 3 bases from J, the gap between germline ends came to 12 bases. Germline CDR1 is LNHNV and CDR2 is YYDKDF (reference sequence). The CDR3 runs to 14 residues. The specimen was PBMCs. The chain links TRBV15 to TRBJ1-2; TRBD1 might be the D (6 bases). This receptor was obtained from a woman between 50 and 59 years old with head and neck cancer. The CDR3 protein is CATSMGGRDYGYTF. In DNA form, the CDR3 reads TGTGCCACCAGCATGGGGGGGCGCGACTATGGCTACACCTTC. Combining the CDR3 with reference TRBV15 and TRBJ1-2 gives the whole variable domain DAMVIQNPRYQVTQFGKPVTLSCSQTLNHNVMYWYQQKSSQAPKLLFHYYDKDFNNEADTPDNFQSRRPNTSFCFLDIRSPGLGDTAMYLCATSMGGRDYGYTFGSGTRLTVV.